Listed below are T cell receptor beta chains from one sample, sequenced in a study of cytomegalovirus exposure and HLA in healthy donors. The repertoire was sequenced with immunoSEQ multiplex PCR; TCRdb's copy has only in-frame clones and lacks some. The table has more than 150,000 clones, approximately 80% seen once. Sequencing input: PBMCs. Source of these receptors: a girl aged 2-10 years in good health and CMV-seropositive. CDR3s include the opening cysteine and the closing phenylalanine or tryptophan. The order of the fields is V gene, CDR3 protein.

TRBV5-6	CASSMMLQGAYNEQFF
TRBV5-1	CASSPATSPATYEQYF
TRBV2	CASGEPYNQPQHF
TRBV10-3	CAISATAGFSYEQYF
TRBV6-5	CASSLQGVPEAFF
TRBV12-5	CASGFRDRLNTEAFF
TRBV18	CASSPGIQGFGTEAFF
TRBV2	CASSLAGQFF
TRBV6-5	CASSYSRSSGANVLTF
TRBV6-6	CASSRGQGESYGYTF
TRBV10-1	CASSEGTGGLGETQYF
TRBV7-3	CASSLGGGAYEQYF
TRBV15	CATSGTGSYNEQFF